The rows below give T cell receptor beta chains drawn from one sample of a study of cytomegalovirus exposure and HLA in healthy donors. Here immunoSEQ multiplex PCR was the method, and the copy in TCRdb shows in-frame clones only, minus some. The sample carries roughly 110,000 clones, about 85% recorded once. The sequenced sample was PBMCs. Receptors were obtained from a woman aged 18-29 years in good health and CMV-seropositive. Each CDR3 is given with its conserved first and last residue. Fields, in order: J gene, D gene, V gene, clone size, CDR3 DNA, CDR3 protein. The D gene is left open where the match is weak. Clone size is shown for a subset of rows, as once, few, many or a class of expanded clone.

TRBJ1-1,NA,TRBV5-4,few,TGTGCCAGCAGCTTTGAACAGGGTAAAGCTTTCTTT,CASSFEQGKAFF
TRBJ1-6,NA,TRBV4-3,NA,TGCGCCAGCAGCCAAGAGCCCCAGGGGCATTCACCCCTCCACTTT,CASSQEPQGHSPLHF
TRBJ1-2,NA,TRBV5-1,once,TGCGCCAGCAGCGAACAGGCTAACTATGGCTACACCTTC,CASSEQANYGYTF
TRBJ1-1,NA,TRBV7-9,NA,TGTGCCAGCAGTTGGGCCGGGACATCGAACACTGAAGCTTTCTTT,CASSWAGTSNTEAFF
TRBJ1-2,TRBD1,TRBV2,NA,TGTGCCAGCAGTGAATTTAGGACAGGGGACTATGGCTACACCTTC,CASSEFRTGDYGYTF
TRBJ2-1,NA,TRBV9,NA,TGTGCCAGCAGCGTAACAGGGAGTTCGGGGTCCTACAATGAGCAGTTCTTC,CASSVTGSSGSYNEQFF
TRBJ2-7,NA,TRBV19,NA,TGTGCCAGTAAAGGGGAGGTGGGTTACGAGCAGTACTTC,CASKGEVGYEQYF
TRBJ1-2,NA,TRBV29-1,few,TGCAGCGTTGATCGCCGGGCGGGGGTGGATGGCTACACCTTC,CSVDRRAGVDGYTF
TRBJ2-7,NA,TRBV5-5,NA,TGTGCCAGCAGCCCGATCGGGGGGCGTCAGGCCTACGAGCAGTACTTC,CASSPIGGRQAYEQYF
TRBJ2-1,NA,TRBV6-6,NA,TGTGCCAGCAGTTACTCGGCTCGGGTCACTAACAAGTTCTTC,CASSYSARVTNKFF
TRBJ1-4,TRBD1,TRBV9,NA,TGTGCCAGCAGCCCAGGGACAGCGGATAGTGAAAAACTGTTTTTT,CASSPGTADSEKLFF
TRBJ1-6,TRBD1,TRBV28,NA,TGTGCCAGCAGTTTTAGGGGGACAGGTAATTCACCCCTCCACTTT,CASSFRGTGNSPLHF
TRBJ2-1,NA,TRBV25-1,NA,TGTGCCAGCAGTGCTACAGGTTTCTCCTACAATGAGCAGTTCTTC,CASSATGFSYNEQFF
TRBJ2-7,TRBD1,TRBV7-8,NA,TGTGCCAGCAGCCCCCCCCGGACAGGCAACTACGAGCAGTACTTC,CASSPPRTGNYEQYF
TRBJ1-2,TRBD1,TRBV7-2,NA,TGTGCCAGCAGCGTTAAACAGGGGGAGAGGGGCTACACCTTC,CASSVKQGERGYTF
TRBJ2-3,TRBD2,TRBV7-2,NA,TGTGCCAGCAGCTTAGGTCCTAGCGGGGGCCGGCAGGGGACGCAGTATTTT,CASSLGPSGGRQGTQYF
TRBJ1-1,NA,TRBV13,NA,TGTGCCAGCAGCTTAACTGTGCAGGGCACTGAAGCTTTCTTT,CASSLTVQGTEAFF
TRBJ1-3,NA,TRBV2,NA,TGTGCCAGCAGTAAAGGAGGGGGAAACACCATATATTTT,CASSKGGGNTIYF
TRBJ1-3,TRBD1,TRBV6-5,NA,TGTGCCAGCAGTCCGAGGGGGCGAGGAAACACCATATATTTT,CASSPRGRGNTIYF
TRBJ1-1,NA,TRBV28,NA,TGTGCCAGCACCCTGACAGTTAACACTGAAGCTTTCTTT,CASTLTVNTEAFF
TRBJ1-6,TRBD1,TRBV6-6,NA,TGTGCCAGCAGCCAAGGACAGGGGAATTCACCCCTCCACTTT,CASSQGQGNSPLHF
TRBJ1-5,NA,TRBV27,NA,TGTGCCAGCAGTTTATCCCCGACCGCGGGTAGTAGCAATCAGCCCCAGCATTTT,CASSLSPTAGSSNQPQHF
TRBJ2-5,NA,TRBV7-9,NA,TGTGCCAGCAACCCCTGGGGGGGCCTCAGGGAGACCCAGTACTTC,CASNPWGGLRETQYF
TRBJ1-2,NA,TRBV7-2,NA,TGTGCCAGCAGCATAAGGGGGGGCTACACCTTC,CASSIRGGYTF
TRBJ2-2,NA,TRBV18,NA,TGTGCCAGCTCACCATTGACGGGAGAGAACACCGGGGAGCTGTTTTTT,CASSPLTGENTGELFF
TRBJ2-7,NA,TRBV4-1,NA,TGCGCCAGCAGCCAAACCTTTTTTAGCTCCTACGAGCAGTACTTC,CASSQTFFSSYEQYF
TRBJ2-3,NA,TRBV4-1,NA,TGCGCCAGCAGCCAAGAAAGACAGCAAGATACGCAGTATTTT,CASSQERQQDTQYF
TRBJ2-3,TRBD2,TRBV29-1,NA,TGCAGCGTTGCCCTAGCGGGGGGGCGTTTTCCCGGAGATACGCAGTATTTT,CSVALAGGRFPGDTQYF
TRBJ1-5,NA,TRBV19,NA,TGTGCCAGTAGTATACTGGGCAGACGCCATCAGCCCCAGCATTTT,CASSILGRRHQPQHF
TRBJ1-4,TRBD1,TRBV25-1,NA,TGTGCCAGCAGTGAGTCGGACAGGGGGCGTGAAAAACTGTTTTTT,CASSESDRGREKLFF
TRBJ2-7,TRBD1,TRBV18,NA,TGTGCCAGCTCCCCGGGACAGGGGAATGTAAACTACGAGCAGTACTTC,CASSPGQGNVNYEQYF
TRBJ1-5,TRBD1,TRBV19,NA,TGTGCCAGTAGTATAGAGGGACAGGGGGGGCAGCCCCAGCATTTT,CASSIEGQGGQPQHF
TRBJ2-1,NA,TRBV19,NA,TGTGCCAGTAGTAGTGGTGGGCTATACAATGAGCAGTTCTTC,CASSSGGLYNEQFF
TRBJ2-5,NA,TRBV7-9,NA,TGTGCCAGCAGTGGAACAGCAGAGACCCAGTACTTC,CASSGTAETQYF
TRBJ1-1,NA,TRBV25-1,NA,TGTGCCAGCAGTGAATCAGGGGTTAGGGGAGCTTTCTTT,CASSESGVRGAFF
TRBJ1-2,TRBD1,TRBV25-1,NA,TGTGCCAGCAGGAGGGGACAGGCCCTCTACACCTTC,CASRRGQALYTF
TRBJ2-1,TRBD2,TRBV10-2,NA,TGCGCCAGCAGTGAGTCGGGCGGGAGCTCCTACAATGAGCAGTTCTTC,CASSESGGSSYNEQFF
TRBJ2-1,NA,TRBV19,NA,TGTGCCAGTAGTACCACCTACAATGAGCAGTTCTTC,CASSTTYNEQFF
TRBJ1-6,NA,TRBV27,NA,TGTGCCAGCAGTTCTAACAGGGCCTCCTATAATTCACCCCTCCACTTT,CASSSNRASYNSPLHF
TRBJ2-5,NA,TRBV27,NA,TGTGCCAGCAGCCACAGGGTGGCGGAGACCCAGTACTTC,CASSHRVAETQYF
TRBJ2-1,NA,TRBV2,NA,TGTGCCAGCACTTTTCGACTGACTACTAGGGATGAGCAGTTCTTC,CASTFRLTTRDEQFF